This paragraph reports one T cell receptor beta chain. The data belong to a study of T cells in Graves' hyperthyroidism and ophthalmopathy. The V end was cut by 5 bases, the J end by 5 bases, with 15 bases between. CDR1 and CDR2 from the germline V gene are PRHDT and FYEKMQ (reference sequence). This CDR3 region has 14 residues. TCR beta CDR3 region amplification was performed from RNA transcripts. In the first-round RT-PCR of the TCR CDR3, the HTBI primer set was used. TCRdb used MiXCR to reprocess the multiplex PCR reads, holding one entry per CDR3 protein. The table has around 200,000 distinct CDR3 sequences, 15% to 20% seen once. Subjects aged 18 to 65 presented with newly diagnosed hyperthyroidism of less than 2 months' duration.

This sequence was found in a woman between 45 and 65 years old with Graves' hyperthyroidism. V usage is TRBV13 and J usage is TRBJ1-1; D unclear. The sample taken for sequencing was blood. The CDR3: CASSPGRGGTEAFF. As DNA, the CDR3 is TGTGCCAGCAGCCCAGGACGGGGAGGGACTGAAGCTTTCTTT.